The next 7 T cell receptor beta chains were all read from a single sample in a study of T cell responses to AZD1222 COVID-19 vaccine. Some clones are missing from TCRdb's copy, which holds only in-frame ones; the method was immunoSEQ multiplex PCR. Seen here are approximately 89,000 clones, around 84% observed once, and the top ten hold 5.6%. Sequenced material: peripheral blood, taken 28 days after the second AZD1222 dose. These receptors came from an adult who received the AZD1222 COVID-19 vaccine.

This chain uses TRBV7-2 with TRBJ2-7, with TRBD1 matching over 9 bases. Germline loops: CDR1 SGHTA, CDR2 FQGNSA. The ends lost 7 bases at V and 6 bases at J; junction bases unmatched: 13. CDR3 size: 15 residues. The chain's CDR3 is CASTLNRGPGGEQYF. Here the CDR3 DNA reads TGTGCCAGCACCCTTAACAGGGGGCCGGGCGGCGAGCAGTACTTC.

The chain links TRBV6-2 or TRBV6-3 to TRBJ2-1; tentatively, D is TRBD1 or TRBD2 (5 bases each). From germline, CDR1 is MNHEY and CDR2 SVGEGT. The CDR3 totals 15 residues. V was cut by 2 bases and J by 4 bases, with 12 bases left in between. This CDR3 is CASSYEGSGYNEQFF. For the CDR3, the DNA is TGTGCCAGCAGTTACGAGGGGTCGGGGTACAATGAGCAGTTCTTC.

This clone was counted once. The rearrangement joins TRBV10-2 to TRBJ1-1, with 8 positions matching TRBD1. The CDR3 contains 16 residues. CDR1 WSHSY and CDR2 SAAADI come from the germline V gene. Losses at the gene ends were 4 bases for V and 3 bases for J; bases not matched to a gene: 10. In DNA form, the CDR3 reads TGCGCCAGCAGTGGGACGAGGACAGGGTTTCACACTGAAGCTTTCTTT. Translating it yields CASSGTRTGFHTEAFF.

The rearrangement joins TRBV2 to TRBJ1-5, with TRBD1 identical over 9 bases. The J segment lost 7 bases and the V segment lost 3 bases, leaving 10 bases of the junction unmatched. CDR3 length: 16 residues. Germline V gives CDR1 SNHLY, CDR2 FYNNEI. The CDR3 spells CASSEGPGTGRQPQHF. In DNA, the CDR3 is TGTGCCAGCAGTGAGGGCCCTGGGACAGGGAGACAGCCCCAGCATTTT.

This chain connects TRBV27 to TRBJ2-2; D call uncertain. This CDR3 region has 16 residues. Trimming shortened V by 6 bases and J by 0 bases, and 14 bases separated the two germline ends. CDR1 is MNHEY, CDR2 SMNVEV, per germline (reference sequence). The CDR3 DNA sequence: TGTGCCAGCAGGATTACTGGCACGGCGAACACCGGGGAGCTGTTTTTT. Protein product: CASRITGTANTGELFF.

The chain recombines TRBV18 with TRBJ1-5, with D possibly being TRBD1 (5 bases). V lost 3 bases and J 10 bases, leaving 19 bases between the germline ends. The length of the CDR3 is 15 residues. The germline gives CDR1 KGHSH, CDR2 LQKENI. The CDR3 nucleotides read TGTGCCAGCTCACCCACGCGGGGCATCGGGGGACCCCAGCATTTT. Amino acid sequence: CASSPTRGIGGPQHF.

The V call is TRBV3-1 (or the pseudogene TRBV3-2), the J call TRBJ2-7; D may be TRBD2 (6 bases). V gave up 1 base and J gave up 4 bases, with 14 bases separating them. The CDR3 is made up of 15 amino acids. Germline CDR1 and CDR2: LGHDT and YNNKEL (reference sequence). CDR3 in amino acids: CASSQAGTAHYEQYF. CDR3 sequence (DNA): TGTGCCAGCAGCCAAGCCGGGACTGCCCATTACGAGCAGTACTTC.